These 10 T cell receptor beta chains came from one sample sequenced in a study of response to subunit inactivated influenza vaccine. TCRdb re-analysed the RT-PCR reads in MiXCR, keeping a single row per CDR3 protein. The top ten hold more than 8.5% of the sample, which has 700,000 to 900,000 distinct CDR3 sequences, about 20% seen once. The sequencing here drew on PBMCs from blood, taken 5 days after vaccination. The receptors come from a man aged 50 to 59 who received an inactivated influenza vaccine.

The chain links TRBV20-1 to TRBJ2-4; unclear D gene. This CDR3 is 12 amino acids long. Germline lookup yields CDR1 DFQATT and CDR2 SNEGSKA (reference sequence). Trimming removed 5 bases from V and 3 bases from J, with 8 bases in between. The CDR3 sequence: CSARQDKNIQYF. In nucleotides, the CDR3 is TGCAGTGCTCGGCAAGACAAAAACATTCAGTACTTC.

Concerning this clonotype itself: At one boundary the junction diverges from the germline segment, which might be a read error. This sequence joins TRBV20-1 and TRBJ2-7; D possibly corresponds to TRBD2 (7 bases). Germline V gene data show CDR1 as DFQATT and CDR2 as SNEGSKA (reference sequence). The CDR3 is 16 residues long. CDR3 in DNA: TGCTGTGCTAGAGATGCGGGGGCAACCCCCTCCTACGAGCAGTACTTC. This encodes CCARDAGATPSYEQYF.

This clonotype was picked up many times. This rearrangement joins TRBV10-3 to TRBJ2-7; no firm D call. The germline gives CDR1 ENHRY, CDR2 SYGVKD. Trimming took off 0 bases at V and 0 bases at J, with 15 bases between the two ends. This CDR3 contains 17 residues. CDR3: CAISESPRPLSSYEQYF. CDR3 in DNA: TGTGCCATCAGTGAGTCCCCCAGACCACTGAGCTCCTACGAGCAGTACTTC.

The V and J genes are TRBV28 and TRBJ2-3; 8 bases align to TRBD2. The V and J ends lost 8 bases and 1 base, in that order; junction bases with no gene match: 17. Germline values: CDR1 MDHEN, CDR2 SYDVKM. CDR3 length equals 18 residues. The CDR3 loop is CASGRTAGGGGGTDTQYF. The CDR3 nucleotides read TGTGCCAGCGGAAGAACTGCGGGAGGTGGTGGCGGCACAGATACGCAGTATTTT.

This clonotype was seen only a few times. The chain recombines TRBV20-1 with TRBJ1-1; a possible D gene is TRBD1 (5 bases). Germline loops: CDR1 DFQATT, CDR2 SNEGSKA (reference sequence). V was shortened by 3 bases and J by 0 bases, with 14 bases between the two germline ends. The CDR3 spans 15 residues. The CDR3 sequence is CSARDYRWMNTEAFF. For the CDR3, the DNA is TGCAGTGCTAGGGACTACAGGTGGATGAACACTGAAGCTTTCTTT.

The chain employs TRBV28 and TRBJ2-7; the match to TRBD1 covers 9 bases. Germline CDR1 reads MDHEN; CDR2 reads SYDVKM. The CDR3 has 15 residues. V trimming: 4 bases; J trimming: 4 bases; junction bases outside the gene matches: 8. CDR3 in amino acids: CASSWPSGTGYEQYF. CDR3 in DNA: TGTGCCAGCAGTTGGCCCTCCGGGACAGGGTACGAGCAGTACTTC.

With respect to this clonotype: It may be a read error: a sequence one base away is much more abundant. V usage is TRBV28 and J usage is TRBJ2-1; a weak D match, TRBD2 (5 bases). Germline-derived CDR1 and CDR2 are MDHEN and SYDVKM. With 7 bases removed from V and 0 bases from J, the gap between germline ends came to 13 bases. The CDR3 extends over 15 amino acids. The CDR3 is CASTPTGSSYNEQFF. The CDR3 DNA is TGTGCCAGCACCCCGACTGGGAGCTCCTACAATGAGCAGTTCTTC.

V is TRBV13 and J is TRBJ2-1; TRBD2 might be the D (5 bases). This CDR3 region has 15 residues. Germline V gene sequence: CDR1 PRHDT, CDR2 FYEKMQ (reference sequence). Trimming shortened V by 8 bases and J by 0 bases, and 14 bases separated the two germline ends. Here the CDR3 DNA reads TGTGCCAGCGGGTCGGGGAAGAGCTCCTACAATGAGCAGTTCTTC. Encoded protein: CASGSGKSSYNEQFF. The complete variable domain, with remaining parts taken from reference TRBV13 and TRBJ2-1, reads AAGVIQSPRHLIKEKRETATLKCYPIPRHDTVYWYQQGPGQDPQFLISFYEKMQSDKGSIPDRFSAQQFSDYHSELNMSSLELGDSALYFCASGSGKSSYNEQFFGPGTRLTVL.

The chain links TRBV29-1 to TRBJ1-1, with 7 bases identical to TRBD1. The CDR3 contains 13 residues. The V segment lost 5 bases and the J segment 4 bases; nucleotides outside the gene matches: 7. Germline CDR1 reads SQVTM; CDR2 reads ANQGSEA. CDR3 nucleotide sequence: TGCAGCGTTTTAATGACAGGGCGCACTGAAGCTTTCTTT. Its protein product is CSVLMTGRTEAFF.

This clonotype has just a few counts. V is TRBV7-2 and J is TRBJ1-2, with TRBD1 matching 9 bases. The germline V gene encodes CDR1 SGHTA and CDR2 FQGNSA. This CDR3 is 16 amino acids long. Losses at the gene ends were 1 base for V and 4 bases for J; bases not matched to a gene: 7. The CDR3 loop reads CASSLGGQGTSYGYTF. The DNA of the CDR3 is TGTGCCAGCAGCTTAGGCGGACAGGGGACCTCCTATGGCTACACCTTC.